Following are 7 T cell receptor beta chains from one sample sequenced in a study of blood T cell repertoires in COVID-19. The protocol was immunoSEQ multiplex PCR, while the TCRdb copy is restricted to in-frame clones and leaves out a portion. The sample shows about 230,000 clones, 83% of them seen only once. The sample consisted of peripheral blood. These receptors came from a woman aged 30 to 39 with COVID-19, enrolled during active disease.

This rearrangement joins TRBV7-9 to TRBJ2-7, with 8 bases identical to TRBD2. Germline V gene data show CDR1 as SEHNR and CDR2 as FQNEAQ (reference sequence). Trimming cost V 5 bases and J 2 bases; bases outside gene matches: 8. The CDR3 runs 15 residues. In DNA, the CDR3 is TGTGCCAGCAGCCCCATCGGGACTAGTGCCTACGAGCAGTACTTC. This translates into CASSPIGTSAYEQYF.

The chain uses TRBV25-1 and TRBJ2-2; 8 nucleotides line up with TRBD2. The junction had 3 bases not matched to a gene; V was cut back by 7 bases and J by 2 bases. CDR1 and CDR2 from the germline V gene are MGHDK and SYGVNS. This CDR3 comprises 14 residues. CDR3 protein: CASTRGGNTGELFF. The CDR3, as DNA: TGTGCCAGCACTCGGGGGGGCAACACCGGGGAGCTGTTTTTT. Filled out from reference TRBV25-1 and TRBJ2-2, the complete variable domain reads EADIYQTPRYLVIGTGKKITLECSQTMGHDKMYWYQQDPGMELHLIHYSYGVNSTEKGDLSSESTVSRIRTEHFPLTLESARPSHTSQYLCASTRGGNTGELFFGEGSRLTVL.

V usage is TRBV6-6 and J usage is TRBJ1-2; D gene unclear. V lost 4 bases and J 6 bases, leaving 3 bases between the germline ends. The CDR3 runs to 10 residues. Germline V gives CDR1 MNHNY, CDR2 SVGAGI (reference sequence). The CDR3 loop is CASSSNGYTF. The CDR3, as DNA: TGTGCCAGCAGTTCTAATGGCTACACCTTC.

This clone has more than one count but fewer than ten. J is TRBJ1-1 and V is TRBV7-2; D unresolved. CDR3 size: 14 residues. Deletions cut 5 bases from V and 3 bases from J, with 13 bases between. Looked up from germline, CDR1 is SGHTA and CDR2 is FQGNSA. The CDR3 DNA sequence: TGTGCCAGCAGCAAGGGAGGATTTGACACTGAAGCTTTCTTT. This encodes CASSKGGFDTEAFF.

J is TRBJ2-7 and V is TRBV6-6; D is perhaps TRBD2 (6 bases). Germline CDR1 and CDR2: MNHNY and SVGAGI (reference sequence). CDR3 length equals 16 residues. The V gene lost 0 bases and the J gene lost 3 bases, with 15 bases spanning the gap. As DNA, the CDR3 is TGTGCCAGCAGTTACTCGTCAACCTCGGGGGTCTACGAGCAGTACTTC. It encodes CASSYSSTSGVYEQYF.

This chain uses TRBV7-2 with TRBJ2-5, with 7 bases identical to TRBD2. The CDR3 consists of 12 residues. CDR1 and CDR2 from the germline V gene are SGHTA and FQGNSA. Trimming removed 8 bases from V and 0 bases from J; junction bases left unmatched: 0. CDR3 in DNA: TGTGCCAGCCGGGGGGACCAAGAGACCCAGTACTTC. It encodes CASRGDQETQYF.

The rearrangement joins TRBV4-3 to TRBJ1-1; 9 bases align to TRBD1. V trimming: 0 bases; J trimming: 1 base; junction bases outside the gene matches: 0. CDR1 is LGHNA, CDR2 YSLEER, per germline. The CDR3 contains 15 residues. Here the CDR3 reads CASSQEDRGNTEAFF. DNA of the CDR3: TGCGCCAGCAGCCAAGAGGACAGGGGGAACACTGAAGCTTTCTTT.